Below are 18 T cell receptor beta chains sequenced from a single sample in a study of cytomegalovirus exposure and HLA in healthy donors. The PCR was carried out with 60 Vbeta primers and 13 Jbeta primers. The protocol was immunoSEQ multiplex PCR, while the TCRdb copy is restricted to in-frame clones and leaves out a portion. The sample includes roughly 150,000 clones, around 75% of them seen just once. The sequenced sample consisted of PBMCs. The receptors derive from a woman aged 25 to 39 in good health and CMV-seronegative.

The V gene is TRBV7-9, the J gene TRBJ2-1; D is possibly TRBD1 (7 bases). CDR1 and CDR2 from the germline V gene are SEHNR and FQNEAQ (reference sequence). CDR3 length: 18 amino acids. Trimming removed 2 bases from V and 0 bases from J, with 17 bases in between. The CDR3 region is CASSLRASQGGSYNEQFF. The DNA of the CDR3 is TGTGCCAGCAGCTTAAGGGCAAGCCAGGGGGGCTCCTACAATGAGCAGTTCTTC.

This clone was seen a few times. The CDR3 loop is CASSLADGAGETQYF. The CDR3, as DNA: TGTGCCAGCAGCTTGGCCGACGGGGCGGGGGAGACCCAGTACTTC. The V gene is TRBV5-5, the J gene TRBJ2-5; the D gene is possibly TRBD2 (6 bases). Germline-derived CDR1 and CDR2 are SGHKS and YYEKEE (reference sequence). This CDR3 comprises 15 residues. Deletions cut 0 bases from V and 5 bases from J, with 14 bases between.

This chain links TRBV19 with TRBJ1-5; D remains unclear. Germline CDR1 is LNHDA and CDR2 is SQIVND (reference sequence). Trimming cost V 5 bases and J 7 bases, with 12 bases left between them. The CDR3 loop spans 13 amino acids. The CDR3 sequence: CASSQSPLQPQHF. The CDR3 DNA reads TGTGCCAGTAGTCAGTCCCCCCTCCAGCCCCAGCATTTT. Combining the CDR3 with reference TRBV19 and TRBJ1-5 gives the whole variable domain DGGITQSPKYLFRKEGQNVTLSCEQNLNHDAMYWYRQDPGQGLRLIYYSQIVNDFQKGDIAEGYSVSREKKESFPLTVTSAQKNPTAFYLCASSQSPLQPQHFGDGTRLSIL.

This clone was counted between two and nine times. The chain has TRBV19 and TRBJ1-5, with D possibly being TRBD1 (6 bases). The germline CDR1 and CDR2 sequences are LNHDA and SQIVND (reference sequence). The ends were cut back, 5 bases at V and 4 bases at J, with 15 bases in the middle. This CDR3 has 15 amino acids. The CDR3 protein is CASSSPGRGNQPQHF. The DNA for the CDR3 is TGTGCCAGTAGTTCCCCCGGCAGGGGAAATCAGCCCCAGCATTTT.

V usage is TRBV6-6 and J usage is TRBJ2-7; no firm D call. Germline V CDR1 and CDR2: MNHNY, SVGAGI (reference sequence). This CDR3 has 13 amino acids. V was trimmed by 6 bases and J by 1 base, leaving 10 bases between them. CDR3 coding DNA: TGTGCCAGCAGGAGGTACGAATCCTACGAGCAGTACGTC. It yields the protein CASRRYESYEQYV.

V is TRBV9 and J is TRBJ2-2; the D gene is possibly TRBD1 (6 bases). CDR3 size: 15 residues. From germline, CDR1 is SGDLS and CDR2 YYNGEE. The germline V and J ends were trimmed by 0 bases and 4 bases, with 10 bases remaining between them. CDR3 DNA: TGTGCCAGCAGCGTAGCCGGGACAATCACCGGGGAGCTGTTTTTT. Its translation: CASSVAGTITGELFF.

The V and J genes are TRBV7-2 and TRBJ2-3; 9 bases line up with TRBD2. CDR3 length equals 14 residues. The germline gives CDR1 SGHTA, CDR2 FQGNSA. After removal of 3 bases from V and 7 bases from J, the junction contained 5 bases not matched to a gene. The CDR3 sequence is CASSLIAGDNTQYF. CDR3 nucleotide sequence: TGTGCCAGCAGCTTGATAGCGGGAGACAATACGCAGTATTTT.

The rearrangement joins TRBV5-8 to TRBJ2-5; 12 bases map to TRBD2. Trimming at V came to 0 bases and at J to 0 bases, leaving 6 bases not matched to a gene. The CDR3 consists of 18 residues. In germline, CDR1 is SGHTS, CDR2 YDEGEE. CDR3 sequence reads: CASSLGGLAGTHQETQYF. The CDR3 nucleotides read TGTGCCAGCAGCTTGGGCGGACTAGCGGGAACTCACCAAGAGACCCAGTACTTC.

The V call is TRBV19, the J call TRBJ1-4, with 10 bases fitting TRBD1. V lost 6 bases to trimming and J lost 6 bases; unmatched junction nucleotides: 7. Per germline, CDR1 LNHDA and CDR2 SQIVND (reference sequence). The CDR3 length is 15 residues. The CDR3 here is CASRTTGGVHEKLFF. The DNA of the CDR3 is TGTGCCAGTAGAACGACAGGGGGCGTACATGAAAAACTGTTTTTT.

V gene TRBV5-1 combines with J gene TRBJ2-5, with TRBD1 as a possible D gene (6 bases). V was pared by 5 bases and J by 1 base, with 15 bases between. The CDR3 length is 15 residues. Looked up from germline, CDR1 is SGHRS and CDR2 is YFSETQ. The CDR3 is CASSIPGAFQETQYF. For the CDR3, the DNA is TGCGCCAGCAGTATTCCAGGGGCGTTCCAAGAGACCCAGTACTTC.

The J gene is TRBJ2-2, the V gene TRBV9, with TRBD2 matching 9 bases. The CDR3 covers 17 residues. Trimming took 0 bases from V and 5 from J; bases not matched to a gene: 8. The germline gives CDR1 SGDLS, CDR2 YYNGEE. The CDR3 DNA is TGTGCCAGCAGCGTAGGGAATAGCGGGAGAGGGACCGGGGAGCTGTTTTTT. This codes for CASSVGNSGRGTGELFF.

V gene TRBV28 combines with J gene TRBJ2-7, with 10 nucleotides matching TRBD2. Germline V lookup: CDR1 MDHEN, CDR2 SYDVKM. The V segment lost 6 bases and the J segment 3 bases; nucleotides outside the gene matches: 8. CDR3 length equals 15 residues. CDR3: CASRTAGGGGYEQYF. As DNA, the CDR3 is TGTGCCAGCAGAACAGCGGGAGGGGGTGGCTACGAGCAGTACTTC.

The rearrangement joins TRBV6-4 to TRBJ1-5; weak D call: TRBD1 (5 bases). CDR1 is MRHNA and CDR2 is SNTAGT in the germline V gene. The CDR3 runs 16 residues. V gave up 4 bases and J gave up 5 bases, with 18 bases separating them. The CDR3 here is CASSVGQESDHQPQHF. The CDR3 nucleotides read TGTGCCAGCAGTGTCGGACAAGAATCTGATCATCAGCCCCAGCATTTT.

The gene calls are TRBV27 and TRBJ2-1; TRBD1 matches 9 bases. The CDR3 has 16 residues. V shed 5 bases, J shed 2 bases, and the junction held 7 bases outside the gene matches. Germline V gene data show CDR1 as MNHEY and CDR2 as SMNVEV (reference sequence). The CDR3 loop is CASSLTGTGPYNEQFF. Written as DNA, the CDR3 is TGTGCCAGCAGTCTGACCGGGACAGGGCCCTACAATGAGCAGTTCTTC.

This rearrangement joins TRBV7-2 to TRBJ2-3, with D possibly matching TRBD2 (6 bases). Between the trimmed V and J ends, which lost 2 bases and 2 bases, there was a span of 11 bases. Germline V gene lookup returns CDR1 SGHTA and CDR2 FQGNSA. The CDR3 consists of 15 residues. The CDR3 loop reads CASSLPGGATDTQYF. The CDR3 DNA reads TGTGCCAGCAGCTTACCTGGCGGGGCCACAGATACGCAGTATTTT.

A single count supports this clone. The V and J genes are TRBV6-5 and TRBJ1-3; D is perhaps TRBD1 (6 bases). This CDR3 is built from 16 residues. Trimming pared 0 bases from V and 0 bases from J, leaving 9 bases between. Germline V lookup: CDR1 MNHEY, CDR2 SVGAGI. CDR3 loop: CASSYSLTGSGNTIYF. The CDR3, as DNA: TGTGCCAGCAGTTACTCTTTGACAGGCTCTGGAAACACCATATATTTT.

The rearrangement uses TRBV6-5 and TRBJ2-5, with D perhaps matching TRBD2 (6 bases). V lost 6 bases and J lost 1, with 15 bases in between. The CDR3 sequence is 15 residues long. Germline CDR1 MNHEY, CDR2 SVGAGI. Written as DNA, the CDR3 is TGTGCCAGCAGCCTCGGCGGGCGGGGCCAAGAGACCCAGTACTTC. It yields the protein CASSLGGRGQETQYF.

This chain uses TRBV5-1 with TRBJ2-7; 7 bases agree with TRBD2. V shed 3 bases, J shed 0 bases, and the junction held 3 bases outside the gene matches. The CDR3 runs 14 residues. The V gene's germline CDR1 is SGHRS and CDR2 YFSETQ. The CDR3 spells CASSSGGDSYEQYF. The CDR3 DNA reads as TGCGCCAGCAGCTCGGGGGGAGACTCCTACGAGCAGTACTTC.